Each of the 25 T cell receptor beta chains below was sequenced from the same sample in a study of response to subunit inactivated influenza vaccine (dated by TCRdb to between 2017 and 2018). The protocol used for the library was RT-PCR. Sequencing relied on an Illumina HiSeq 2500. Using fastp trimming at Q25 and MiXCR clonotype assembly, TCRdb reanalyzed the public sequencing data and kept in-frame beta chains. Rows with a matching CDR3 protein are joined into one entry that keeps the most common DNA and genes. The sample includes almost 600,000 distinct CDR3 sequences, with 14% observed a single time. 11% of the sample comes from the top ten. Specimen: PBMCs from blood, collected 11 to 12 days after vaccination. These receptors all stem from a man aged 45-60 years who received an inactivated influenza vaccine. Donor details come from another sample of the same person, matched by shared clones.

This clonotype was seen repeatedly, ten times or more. Written as DNA, the CDR3 is TGTGCCAGCAGTTTAGGCCGGACAGGGAGAGGGTATAATTCACCCCTCCACTTT. Translating it yields CASSLGRTGRGYNSPLHF. This chain connects TRBV12-3 or TRBV12-4 to TRBJ1-6, with 8 bases matching TRBD1. The CDR3 spans 18 residues. Germline trimming cut 1 base from V and 4 bases from J; bases unmatched to any gene: 9.

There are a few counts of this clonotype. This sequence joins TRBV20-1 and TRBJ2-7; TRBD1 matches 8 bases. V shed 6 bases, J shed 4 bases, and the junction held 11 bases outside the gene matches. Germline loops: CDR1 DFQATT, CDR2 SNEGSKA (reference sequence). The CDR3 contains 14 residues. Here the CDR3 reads CSASRQGRWYEQYF. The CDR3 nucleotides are TGCAGTGCATCACGACAGGGGAGGTGGTACGAGCAGTACTTC.

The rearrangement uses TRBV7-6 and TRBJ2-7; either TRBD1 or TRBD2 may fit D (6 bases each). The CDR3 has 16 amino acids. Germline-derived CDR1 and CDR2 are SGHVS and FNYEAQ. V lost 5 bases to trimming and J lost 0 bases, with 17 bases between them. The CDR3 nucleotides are TGTGCCAGCAGCACTTATAAATGGGGGGCCTCCTACGAGCAGTACTTC. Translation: CASSTYKWGASYEQYF.

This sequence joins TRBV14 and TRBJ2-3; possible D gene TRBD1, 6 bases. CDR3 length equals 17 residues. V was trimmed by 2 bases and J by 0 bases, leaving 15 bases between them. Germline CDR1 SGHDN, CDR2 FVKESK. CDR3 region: CASSQRWGQPSTDTQYF. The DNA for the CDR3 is TGTGCCAGCAGCCAACGTTGGGGGCAACCTAGCACAGATACGCAGTATTTT.

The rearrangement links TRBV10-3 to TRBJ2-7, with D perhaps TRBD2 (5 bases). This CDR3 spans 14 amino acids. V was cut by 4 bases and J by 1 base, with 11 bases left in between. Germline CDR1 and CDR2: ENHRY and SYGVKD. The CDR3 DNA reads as TGTGCCATCAGTGGGAGCAGCGGATCCTACGAGCAGTACTTC. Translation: CAISGSSGSYEQYF.

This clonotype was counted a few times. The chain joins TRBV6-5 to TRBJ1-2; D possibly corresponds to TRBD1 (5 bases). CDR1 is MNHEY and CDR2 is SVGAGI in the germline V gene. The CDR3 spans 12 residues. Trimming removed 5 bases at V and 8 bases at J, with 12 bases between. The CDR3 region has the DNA TGTGCCAGCAGTGGGGACGATGGCGGCTACACCTTC. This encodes CASSGDDGGYTF.

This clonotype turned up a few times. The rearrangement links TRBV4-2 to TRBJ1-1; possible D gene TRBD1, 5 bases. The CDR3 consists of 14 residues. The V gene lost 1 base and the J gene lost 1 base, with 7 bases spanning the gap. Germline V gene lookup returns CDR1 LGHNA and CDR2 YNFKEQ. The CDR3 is CASSQGGKNTEAFF. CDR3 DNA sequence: TGTGCCAGCAGCCAAGGGGGCAAGAACACTGAAGCTTTCTTT.

The CDR3 DNA sequence: TGTGCCTGGAGTAGAGGGACTAGCGGGAGAGAAAAGTTCTTC. Its translation is CAWSRGTSGREKFF. The chain recombines TRBV30 with TRBJ2-1, with 14 bases aligning to TRBD2. Germline V gene data show CDR1 as GTSNPN and CDR2 as SVGIG (reference sequence). The CDR3 has 14 amino acids. V was pared by 2 bases and J by 14 bases, with 8 bases of the junction left unmatched.

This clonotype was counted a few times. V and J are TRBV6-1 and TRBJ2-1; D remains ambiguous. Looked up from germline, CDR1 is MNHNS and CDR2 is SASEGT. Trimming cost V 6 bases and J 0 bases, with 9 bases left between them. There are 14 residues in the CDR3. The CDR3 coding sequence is TGTGCCAGCAGCGCCGAGTCCTCCTACAATGAGCAGTTCTTC. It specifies CASSAESSYNEQFF.

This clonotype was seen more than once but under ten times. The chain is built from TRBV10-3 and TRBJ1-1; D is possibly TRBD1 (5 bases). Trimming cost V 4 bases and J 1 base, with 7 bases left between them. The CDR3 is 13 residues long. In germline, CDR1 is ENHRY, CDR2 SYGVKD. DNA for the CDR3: TGTGCCATCAGTGGGACAACGAACACTGAAGCTTTCTTT. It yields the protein CAISGTTNTEAFF.

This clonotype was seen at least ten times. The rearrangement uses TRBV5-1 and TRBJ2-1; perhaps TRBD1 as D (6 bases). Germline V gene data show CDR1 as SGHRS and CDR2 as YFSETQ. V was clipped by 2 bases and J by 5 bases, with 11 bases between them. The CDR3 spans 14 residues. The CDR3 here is CASSFRTVNNEQFF. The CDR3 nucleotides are TGCGCCAGCAGCTTTAGGACAGTGAACAATGAGCAGTTCTTC.

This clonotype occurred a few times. The CDR3 loop is CASSPATGGYGYTF. The CDR3 coding sequence is TGTGCCAGCAGCCCTGCGACAGGGGGTTATGGCTACACCTTC. The genes are TRBV7-9 and TRBJ1-2, with TRBD1 identical over 9 bases. The V and J ends lost 5 bases and 5 bases, in that order; junction bases with no gene match: 6. The CDR3 has 14 amino acids. Germline-derived CDR1 and CDR2 are SEHNR and FQNEAQ (reference sequence).

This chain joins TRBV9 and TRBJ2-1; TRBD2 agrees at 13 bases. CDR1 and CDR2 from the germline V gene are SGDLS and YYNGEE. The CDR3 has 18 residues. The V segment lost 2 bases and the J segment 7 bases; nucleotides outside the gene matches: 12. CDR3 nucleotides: TGTGCCAGCAGCGTCCACCGCGGGACTAGCGGGATTACGAATGAGCAGTTCTTC. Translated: CASSVHRGTSGITNEQFF.

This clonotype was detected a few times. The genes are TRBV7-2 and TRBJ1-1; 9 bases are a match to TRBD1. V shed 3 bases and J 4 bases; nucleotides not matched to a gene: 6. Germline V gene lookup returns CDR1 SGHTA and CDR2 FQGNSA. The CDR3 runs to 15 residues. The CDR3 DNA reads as TGTGCCAGCAGCTTTTTTACAGGGGGCATCACTGAAGCTTTCTTT. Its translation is CASSFFTGGITEAFF.

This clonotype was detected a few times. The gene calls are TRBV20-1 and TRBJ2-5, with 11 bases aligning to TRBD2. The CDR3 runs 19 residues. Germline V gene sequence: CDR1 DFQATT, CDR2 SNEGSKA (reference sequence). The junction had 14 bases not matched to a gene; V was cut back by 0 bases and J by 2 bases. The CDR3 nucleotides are TGCAGTGCTAGAGATTTTTTGGCTAGCGGGGGGAAAGTACAAGAGACCCAGTACTTC. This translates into CSARDFLASGGKVQETQYF.

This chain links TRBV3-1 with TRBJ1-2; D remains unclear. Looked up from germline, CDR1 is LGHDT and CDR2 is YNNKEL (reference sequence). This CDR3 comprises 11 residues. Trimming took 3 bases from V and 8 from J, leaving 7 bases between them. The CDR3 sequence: CASSHGRGYTF. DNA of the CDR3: TGTGCCAGCAGCCATGGGAGAGGCTACACCTTC. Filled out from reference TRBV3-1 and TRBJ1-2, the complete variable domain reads DTAVSQTPKYLVTQMGNDKSIKCEQNLGHDTMYWYKQDSKKFLKIMFSYNNKELIINETVPNRFSPKSPDKAHLNLHINSLELGDSAVYFCASSHGRGYTFGSGTRLTVV.

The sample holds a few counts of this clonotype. CDR3 protein: CSVDQSGRALDEQFF. DNA of the CDR3: TGCAGCGTTGACCAAAGCGGGAGGGCCCTGGATGAGCAGTTCTTC. The chain carries TRBV29-1 and TRBJ2-1; 10 nucleotides line up with TRBD2. Per the germline V gene, CDR1 is SQVTM and CDR2 is ANQGSEA. The CDR3 consists of 15 residues. The trim removed 3 bases at V and 8 bases at J, leaving 10 bases unmatched.

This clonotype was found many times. The DNA for the CDR3 is TGCGCCAGCAGCTTGGGACAGAAGAACACTGAAGCTTTCTTT. Translated: CASSLGQKNTEAFF. The chain uses TRBV5-1 and TRBJ1-1, with a tentative D call TRBD1 (5 bases). The CDR3 is 14 amino acids. Trimming took off 0 bases at V and 1 base at J, with 7 bases between the two ends. Germline assignment: CDR1 SGHRS and CDR2 YFSETQ.

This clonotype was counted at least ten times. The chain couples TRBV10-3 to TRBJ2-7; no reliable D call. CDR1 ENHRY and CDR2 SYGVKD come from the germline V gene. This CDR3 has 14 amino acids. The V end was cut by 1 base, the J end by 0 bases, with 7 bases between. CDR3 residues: CAISEWVSSYEQYF. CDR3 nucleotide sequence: TGTGCCATCAGTGAGTGGGTGAGCTCCTACGAGCAGTACTTC.

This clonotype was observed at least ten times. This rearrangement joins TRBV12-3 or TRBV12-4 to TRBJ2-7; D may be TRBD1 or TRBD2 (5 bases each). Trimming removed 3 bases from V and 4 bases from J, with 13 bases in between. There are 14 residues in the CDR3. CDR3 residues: CASSLDLGVYEQYF. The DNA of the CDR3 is TGTGCCAGCAGTTTGGACCTGGGGGTATACGAGCAGTACTTC.

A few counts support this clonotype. The CDR3, as DNA: TGTGCCAGCAGTTTACAGGGAGATTACGAGCAGTACTTC. It translates to CASSLQGDYEQYF. This rearrangement joins TRBV28 to TRBJ2-7; the D gene could be TRBD1 or TRBD2 (5 bases each). Germline lookup yields CDR1 MDHEN and CDR2 SYDVKM. V lost 2 bases and J lost 4, with 9 bases in between. This CDR3 has 13 residues.

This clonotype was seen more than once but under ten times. The DNA for the CDR3 is TGCAGCGTTGCTGGTGGGGCCGACTACAATGAGCAGTTCTTC. Protein sequence: CSVAGGADYNEQFF. J is TRBJ2-1 and V is TRBV29-1, with D possibly being TRBD1 (5 bases). Germline V gene sequence: CDR1 SQVTM, CDR2 ANQGSEA. V was pared by 4 bases and J by 3 bases, with 13 bases between. This CDR3 contains 14 residues.

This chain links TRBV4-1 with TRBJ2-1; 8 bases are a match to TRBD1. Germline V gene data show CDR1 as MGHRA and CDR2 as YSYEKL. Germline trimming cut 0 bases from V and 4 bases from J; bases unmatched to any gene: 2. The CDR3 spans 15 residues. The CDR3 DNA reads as TGCGCCAGCAGCCAAGAACAGGGGGTGTACAATGAGCAGTTCTTC. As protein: CASSQEQGVYNEQFF.

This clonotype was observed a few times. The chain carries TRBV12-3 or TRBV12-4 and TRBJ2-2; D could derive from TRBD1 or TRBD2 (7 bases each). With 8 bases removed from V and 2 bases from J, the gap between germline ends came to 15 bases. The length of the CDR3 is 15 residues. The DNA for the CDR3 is TGTGCCAGCGGCAGGGGGGGATCAAACACCGGGGAGCTGTTTTTT. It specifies CASGRGGSNTGELFF.

The CDR3 DNA reads as TGTGCCATCAAGGGGGGGCAGGGGAACACCGGGGAGCTGTTTTTT. Amino acid sequence: CAIKGGQGNTGELFF. This rearrangement joins TRBV10-3 to TRBJ2-2, with D maybe TRBD2 (7 bases). Trimming took 7 bases from V and 1 from J, leaving 13 bases between them. Germline values: CDR1 ENHRY, CDR2 SYGVKD. CDR3 size: 15 residues.